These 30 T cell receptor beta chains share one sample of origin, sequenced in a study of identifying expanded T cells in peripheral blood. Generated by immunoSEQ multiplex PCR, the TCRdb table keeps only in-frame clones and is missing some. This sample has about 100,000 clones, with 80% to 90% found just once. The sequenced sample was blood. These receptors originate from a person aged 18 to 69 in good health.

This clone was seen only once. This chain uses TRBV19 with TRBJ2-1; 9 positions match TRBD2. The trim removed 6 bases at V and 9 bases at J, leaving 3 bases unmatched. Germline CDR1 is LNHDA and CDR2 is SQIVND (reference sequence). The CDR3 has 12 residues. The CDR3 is CASSLAGSEQFF. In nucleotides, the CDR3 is TGTGCCAGTAGCCTAGCGGGAAGTGAGCAGTTCTTC.

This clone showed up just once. The CDR3 nucleotides are TGCAGCGCCGCTAGCGAGGGGACGGGTGAGCAGTTCTTC. Encoded protein: CSAASEGTGEQFF. The V gene is TRBV29-1, the J gene TRBJ2-1; TRBD2 is a possible D gene (6 bases). Germline V gives CDR1 SQVTM, CDR2 ANQGSEA. The CDR3 length is 13 residues. V shed 7 bases and J shed 9 bases, with 19 bases lying between them.

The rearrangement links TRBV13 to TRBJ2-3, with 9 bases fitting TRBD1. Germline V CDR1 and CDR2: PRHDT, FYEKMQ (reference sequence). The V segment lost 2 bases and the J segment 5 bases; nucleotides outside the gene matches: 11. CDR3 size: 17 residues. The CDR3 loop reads CASSLRPSTGGQDTQYF. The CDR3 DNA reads TGTGCCAGCAGCTTAAGGCCCTCGACAGGGGGGCAAGATACGCAGTATTTT.

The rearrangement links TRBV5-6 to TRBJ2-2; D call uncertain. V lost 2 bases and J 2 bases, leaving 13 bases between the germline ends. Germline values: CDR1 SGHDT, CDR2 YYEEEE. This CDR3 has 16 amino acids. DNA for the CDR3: TGTGCCAGCAGCTTATCCCTCGGCTCAAACACCGGGGAGCTGTTTTTT. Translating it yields CASSLSLGSNTGELFF. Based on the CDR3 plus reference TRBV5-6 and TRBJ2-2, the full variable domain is DAGVTQSPTHLIKTRGQQVTLRCSPKSGHDTVSWYQQALGQGPQFIFQYYEEEERQRGNFPDRFSGHQFPNYSSELNVNALLLGDSALYLCASSLSLGSNTGELFFGEGSRLTVL.

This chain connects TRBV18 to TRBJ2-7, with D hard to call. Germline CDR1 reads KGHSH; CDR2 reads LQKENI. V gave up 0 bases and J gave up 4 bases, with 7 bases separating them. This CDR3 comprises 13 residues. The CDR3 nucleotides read TGTGCCAGCTCACCACCGTCCGGGTACGAGCAGTACTTC. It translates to CASSPPSGYEQYF.

CDR3 residues: CASSERQGGEQYF. For the CDR3, the DNA is TGTGCCAGCAGTGAGAGGCAGGGGGGCGAGCAGTACTTC. This sequence joins TRBV2 and TRBJ2-7; tentatively, D is TRBD1 (7 bases). The V gene lost 3 bases and the J gene lost 6 bases, with 12 bases spanning the gap. CDR3 length: 13 residues. The germline V gene has CDR1 SNHLY and CDR2 FYNNEI.

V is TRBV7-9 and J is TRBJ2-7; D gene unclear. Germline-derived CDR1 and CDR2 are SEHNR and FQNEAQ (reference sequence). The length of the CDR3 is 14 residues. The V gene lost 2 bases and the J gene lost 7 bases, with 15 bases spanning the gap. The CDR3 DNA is TGTGCCAGCAGCTTAATAGGCGATCTGAGGGAGCAGTACTTC. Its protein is CASSLIGDLREQYF.

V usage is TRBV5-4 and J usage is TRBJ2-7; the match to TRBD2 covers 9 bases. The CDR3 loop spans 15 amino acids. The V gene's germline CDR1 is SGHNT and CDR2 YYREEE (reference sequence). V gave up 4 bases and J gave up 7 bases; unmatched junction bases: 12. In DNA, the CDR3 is TGTGCCAGCAGCCCCGGGACTAGCTTCGGGGGGGAGCAGTACTTC. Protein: CASSPGTSFGGEQYF.

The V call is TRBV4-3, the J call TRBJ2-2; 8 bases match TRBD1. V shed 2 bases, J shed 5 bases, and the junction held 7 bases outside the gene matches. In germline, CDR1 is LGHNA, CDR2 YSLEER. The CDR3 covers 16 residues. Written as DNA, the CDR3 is TGCGCCAGCAGCCAAAATCGACAGGGGAAAACCGGGGAGCTGTTTTTT. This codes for CASSQNRQGKTGELFF.

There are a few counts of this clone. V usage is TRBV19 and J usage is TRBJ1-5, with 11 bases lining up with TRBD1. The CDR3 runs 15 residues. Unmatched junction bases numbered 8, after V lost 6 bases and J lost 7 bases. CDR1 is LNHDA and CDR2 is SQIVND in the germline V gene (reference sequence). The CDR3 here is CASSSPGTGGQPQHF. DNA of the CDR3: TGTGCCAGTAGCTCACCCGGGACAGGGGGACAGCCCCAGCATTTT. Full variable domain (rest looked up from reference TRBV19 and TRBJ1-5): DGGITQSPKYLFRKEGQNVTLSCEQNLNHDAMYWYRQDPGQGLRLIYYSQIVNDFQKGDIAEGYSVSREKKESFPLTVTSAQKNPTAFYLCASSSPGTGGQPQHFGDGTRLSIL.

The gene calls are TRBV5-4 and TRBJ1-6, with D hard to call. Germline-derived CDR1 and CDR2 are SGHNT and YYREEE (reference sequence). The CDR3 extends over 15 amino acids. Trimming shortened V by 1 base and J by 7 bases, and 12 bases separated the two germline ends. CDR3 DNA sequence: TGTGCCAGCAGCTTGACTGGCAGAAAAAATTCACCCCTCCACTTT. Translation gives CASSLTGRKNSPLHF. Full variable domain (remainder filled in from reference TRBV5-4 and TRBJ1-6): ETGVTQSPTHLIKTRGQQVTLRCSSQSGHNTVSWYQQALGQGPQFIFQYYREEENGRGNFPPRFSGLQFPNYSSELNVNALELDDSALYLCASSLTGRKNSPLHFGNGTRLTVT.

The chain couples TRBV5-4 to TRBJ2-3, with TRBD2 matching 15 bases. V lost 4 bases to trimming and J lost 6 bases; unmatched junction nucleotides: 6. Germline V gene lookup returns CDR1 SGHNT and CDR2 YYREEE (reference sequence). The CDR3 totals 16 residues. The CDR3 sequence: CASSLGLAGGEDTQYF. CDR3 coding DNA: TGTGCCAGCAGCCTGGGACTAGCGGGGGGCGAGGATACGCAGTATTTT.

The CDR3 region has the DNA TGTGCCAGCAGTTTAGTAGGGGGCGGCTACGAGCAGTACTTC. Protein product: CASSLVGGGYEQYF. This chain uses TRBV27 with TRBJ2-7; TRBD1 agrees at 7 bases. Germline V gene sequence: CDR1 MNHEY, CDR2 SMNVEV (reference sequence). V shed 2 bases and J 3 bases; nucleotides not matched to a gene: 4. CDR3 length equals 14 residues.

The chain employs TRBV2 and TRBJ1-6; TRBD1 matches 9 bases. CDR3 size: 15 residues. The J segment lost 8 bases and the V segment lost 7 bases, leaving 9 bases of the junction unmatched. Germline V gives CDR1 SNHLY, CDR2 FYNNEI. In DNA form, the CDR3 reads TGTGCCAGCAAAGACAGGGGGACCTCCTATTCACCCCTCCACTTT. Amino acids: CASKDRGTSYSPLHF.

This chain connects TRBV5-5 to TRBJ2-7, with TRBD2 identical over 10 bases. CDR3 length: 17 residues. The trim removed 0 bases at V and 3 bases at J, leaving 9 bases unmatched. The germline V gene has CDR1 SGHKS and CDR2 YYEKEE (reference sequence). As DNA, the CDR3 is TGTGCCAGCAGCTTGGCCTTAACAGCGGGGGGGAACTACGAGCAGTACTTC. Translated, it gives CASSLALTAGGNYEQYF.

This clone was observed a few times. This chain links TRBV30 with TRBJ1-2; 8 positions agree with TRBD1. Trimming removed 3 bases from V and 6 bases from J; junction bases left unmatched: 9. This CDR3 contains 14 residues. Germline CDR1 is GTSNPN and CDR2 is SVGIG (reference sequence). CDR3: CAWSRGRGLNGYTF. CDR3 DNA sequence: TGTGCCTGGAGCAGGGGCAGGGGGCTTAATGGCTACACCTTC.

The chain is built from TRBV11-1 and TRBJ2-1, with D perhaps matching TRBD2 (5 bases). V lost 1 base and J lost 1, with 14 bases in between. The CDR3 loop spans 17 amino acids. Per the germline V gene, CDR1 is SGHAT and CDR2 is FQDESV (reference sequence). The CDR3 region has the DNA TGTGCCAGCAGCTTAGGAGGTGCGGGTGGGTCCTACAATGAGCAGTTCTTC. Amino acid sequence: CASSLGGAGGSYNEQFF.

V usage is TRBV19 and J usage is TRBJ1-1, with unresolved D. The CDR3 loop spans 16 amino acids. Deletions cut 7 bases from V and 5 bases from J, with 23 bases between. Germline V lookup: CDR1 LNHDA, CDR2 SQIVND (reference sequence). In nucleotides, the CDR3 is TGTGCCAGTATGCGCCGGATCCGGGATAGTTTTACTGAAGCTTTCTTT. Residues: CASMRRIRDSFTEAFF. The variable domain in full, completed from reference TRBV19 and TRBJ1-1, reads DGGITQSPKYLFRKEGQNVTLSCEQNLNHDAMYWYRQDPGQGLRLIYYSQIVNDFQKGDIAEGYSVSREKKESFPLTVTSAQKNPTAFYLCASMRRIRDSFTEAFFGQGTRLTVV.

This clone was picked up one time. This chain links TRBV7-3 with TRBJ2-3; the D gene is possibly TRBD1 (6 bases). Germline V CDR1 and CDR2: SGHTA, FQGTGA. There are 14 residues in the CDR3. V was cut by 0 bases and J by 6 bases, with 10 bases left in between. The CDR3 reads CASSLTRGGDTQYF. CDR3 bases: TGTGCCAGCAGCTTAACCAGGGGCGGGGATACGCAGTATTTT.

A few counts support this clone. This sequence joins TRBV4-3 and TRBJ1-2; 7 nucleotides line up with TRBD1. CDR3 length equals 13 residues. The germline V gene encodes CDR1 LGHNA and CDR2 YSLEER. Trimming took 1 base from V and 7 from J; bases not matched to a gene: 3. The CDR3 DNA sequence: TGCGCCAGCAGCCAAGTAGGGGGCGCTGGCTACACCTTC. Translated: CASSQVGGAGYTF.

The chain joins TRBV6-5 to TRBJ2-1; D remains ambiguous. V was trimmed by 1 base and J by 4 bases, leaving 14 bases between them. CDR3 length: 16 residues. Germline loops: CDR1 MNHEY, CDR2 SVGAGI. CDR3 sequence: CASSYWHTVVYNEQFF. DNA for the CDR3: TGTGCCAGCAGTTACTGGCATACAGTCGTTTACAATGAGCAGTTCTTC.

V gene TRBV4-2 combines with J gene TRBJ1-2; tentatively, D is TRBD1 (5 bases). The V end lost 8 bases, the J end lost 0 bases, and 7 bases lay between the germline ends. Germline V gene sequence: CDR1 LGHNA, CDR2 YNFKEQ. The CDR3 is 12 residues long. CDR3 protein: CASWGSNYGYTF. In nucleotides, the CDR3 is TGTGCCAGCTGGGGCTCTAACTATGGCTACACCTTC.

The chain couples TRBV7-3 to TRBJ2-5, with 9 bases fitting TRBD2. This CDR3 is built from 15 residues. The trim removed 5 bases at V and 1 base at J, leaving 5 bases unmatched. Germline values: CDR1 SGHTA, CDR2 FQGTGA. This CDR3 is CASSGTSGPQETQYF. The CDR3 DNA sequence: TGTGCCAGCAGCGGAACTAGCGGGCCCCAAGAGACCCAGTACTTC.

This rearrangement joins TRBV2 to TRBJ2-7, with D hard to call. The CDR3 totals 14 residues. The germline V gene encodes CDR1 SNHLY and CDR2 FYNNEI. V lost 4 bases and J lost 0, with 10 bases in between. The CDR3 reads CASSVRTDSYEQYF. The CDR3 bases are TGTGCCAGCAGTGTGAGAACCGACTCCTACGAGCAGTACTTC.

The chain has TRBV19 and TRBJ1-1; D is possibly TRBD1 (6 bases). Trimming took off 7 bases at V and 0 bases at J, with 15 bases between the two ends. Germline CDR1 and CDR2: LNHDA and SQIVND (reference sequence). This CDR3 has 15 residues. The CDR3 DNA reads TGTGCCAGTACGGCTCAGGGGCGCATGAACACTGAAGCTTTCTTT. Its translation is CASTAQGRMNTEAFF.

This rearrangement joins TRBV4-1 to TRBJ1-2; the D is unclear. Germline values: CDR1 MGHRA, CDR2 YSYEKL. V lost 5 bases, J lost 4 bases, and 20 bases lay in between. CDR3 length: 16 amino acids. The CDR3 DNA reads TGCGCCAGCAGCGGTAAAGGCTACCGAAAGACCTATGGCTACACCTTC. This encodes CASSGKGYRKTYGYTF.

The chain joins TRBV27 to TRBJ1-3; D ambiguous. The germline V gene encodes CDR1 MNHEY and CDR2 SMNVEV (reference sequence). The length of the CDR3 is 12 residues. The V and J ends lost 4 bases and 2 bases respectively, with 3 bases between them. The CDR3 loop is CASSSPGNTIYF. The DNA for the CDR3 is TGTGCCAGCAGTTCTCCTGGAAACACCATATATTTT.

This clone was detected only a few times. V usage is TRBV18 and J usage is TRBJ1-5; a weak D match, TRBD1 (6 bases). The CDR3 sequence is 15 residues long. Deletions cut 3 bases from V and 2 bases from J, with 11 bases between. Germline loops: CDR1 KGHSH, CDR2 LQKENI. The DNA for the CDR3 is TGTGCCAGCTCACCGGACAGTACGGGCAATCAGCCCCAGCATTTT. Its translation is CASSPDSTGNQPQHF. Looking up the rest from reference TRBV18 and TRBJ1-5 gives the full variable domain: NAGVMQNPRHLVRRRGQEARLRCSPMKGHSHVYWYRQLPEEGLKFMVYLQKENIIDESGMPKERFSAEFPKEGPSILRIQQVVRGDSAAYFCASSPDSTGNQPQHFGDGTRLSIL.

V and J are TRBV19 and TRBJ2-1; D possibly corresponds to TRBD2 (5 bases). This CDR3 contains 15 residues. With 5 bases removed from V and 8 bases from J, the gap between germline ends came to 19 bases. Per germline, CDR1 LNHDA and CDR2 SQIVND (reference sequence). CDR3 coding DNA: TGTGCCAGTAGTGGAGATAGGCGGGCGTCCGATGAGCAGTTCTTC. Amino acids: CASSGDRRASDEQFF.

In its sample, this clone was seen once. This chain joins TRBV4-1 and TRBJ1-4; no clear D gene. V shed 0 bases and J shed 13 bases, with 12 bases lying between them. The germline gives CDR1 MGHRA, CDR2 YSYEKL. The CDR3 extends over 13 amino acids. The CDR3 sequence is CASSQDLKGGLFF. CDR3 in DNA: TGCGCCAGCAGCCAAGATTTGAAGGGAGGACTGTTTTTT.